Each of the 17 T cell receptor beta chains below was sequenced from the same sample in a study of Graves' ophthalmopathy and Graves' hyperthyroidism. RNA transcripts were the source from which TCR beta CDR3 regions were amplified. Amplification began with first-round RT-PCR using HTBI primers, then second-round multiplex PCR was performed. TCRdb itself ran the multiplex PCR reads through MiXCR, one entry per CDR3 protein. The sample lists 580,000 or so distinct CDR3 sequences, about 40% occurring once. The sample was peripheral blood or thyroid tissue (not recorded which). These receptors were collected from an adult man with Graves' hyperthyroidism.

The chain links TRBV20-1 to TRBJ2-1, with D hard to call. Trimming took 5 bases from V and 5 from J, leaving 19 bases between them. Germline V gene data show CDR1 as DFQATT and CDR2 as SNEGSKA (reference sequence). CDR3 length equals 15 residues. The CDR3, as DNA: TGCAGTGCTCCCGTCTCCTTGGACCCTAACAATGAGCAGTTCTTC. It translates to CSAPVSLDPNNEQFF.

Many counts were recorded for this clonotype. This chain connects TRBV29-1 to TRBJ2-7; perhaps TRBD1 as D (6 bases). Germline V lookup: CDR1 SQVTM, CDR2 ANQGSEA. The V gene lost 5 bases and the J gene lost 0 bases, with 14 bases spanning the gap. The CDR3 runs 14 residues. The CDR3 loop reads CSVRQAPSSYEQYF. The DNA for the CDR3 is TGCAGCGTTCGACAGGCCCCCTCCTCCTACGAGCAGTACTTC.

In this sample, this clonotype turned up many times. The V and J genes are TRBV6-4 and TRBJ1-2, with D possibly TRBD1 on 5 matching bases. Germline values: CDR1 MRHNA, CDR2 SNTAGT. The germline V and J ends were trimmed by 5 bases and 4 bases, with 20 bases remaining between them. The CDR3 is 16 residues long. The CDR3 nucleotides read TGTGCCAGCAGTCAATTCGGGGCGTTCGGGGGCTATGGCTACACCTTC. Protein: CASSQFGAFGGYGYTF.

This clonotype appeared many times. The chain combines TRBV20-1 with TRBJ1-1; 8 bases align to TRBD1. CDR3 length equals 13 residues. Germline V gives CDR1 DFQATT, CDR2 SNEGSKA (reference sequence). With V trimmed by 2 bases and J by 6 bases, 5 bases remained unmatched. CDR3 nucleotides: TGCAGTGCTAGACGACAGGGGTTCGCTGAAGCTTTCTTT. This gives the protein CSARRQGFAEAFF.

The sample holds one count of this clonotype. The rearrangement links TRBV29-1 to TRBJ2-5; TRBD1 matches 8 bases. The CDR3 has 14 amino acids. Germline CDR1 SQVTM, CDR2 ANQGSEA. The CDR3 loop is CSAREAGGYETQYF. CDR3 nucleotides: TGCAGTGCTAGAGAGGCAGGGGGCTATGAGACCCAGTACTTC.

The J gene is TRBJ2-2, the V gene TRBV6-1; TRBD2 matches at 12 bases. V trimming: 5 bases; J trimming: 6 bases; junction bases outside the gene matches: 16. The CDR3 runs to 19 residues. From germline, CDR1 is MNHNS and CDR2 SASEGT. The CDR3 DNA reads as TGTGCCAGCAGTTCCGCCATGTCCTCTAGCGGGAGGGTGGCCGGGGAGCTGTTTTTT. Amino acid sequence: CASSSAMSSSGRVAGELFF.

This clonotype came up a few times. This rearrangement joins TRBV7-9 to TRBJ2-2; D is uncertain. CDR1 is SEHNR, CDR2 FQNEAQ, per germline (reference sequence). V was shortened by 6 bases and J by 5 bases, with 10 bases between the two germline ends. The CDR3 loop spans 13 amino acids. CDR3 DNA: TGTGCCAGCAGTTTGGGTTTTACCGGGGAGCTGTTTTTT. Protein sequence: CASSLGFTGELFF.

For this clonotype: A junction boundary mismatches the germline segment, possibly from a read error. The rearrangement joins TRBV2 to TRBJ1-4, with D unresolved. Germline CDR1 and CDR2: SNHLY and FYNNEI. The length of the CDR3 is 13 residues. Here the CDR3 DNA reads TGTGCCAGCAAGAGACAAGATAATGGAAAACTGTTTTTT. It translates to CASKRQDNGKLFF.

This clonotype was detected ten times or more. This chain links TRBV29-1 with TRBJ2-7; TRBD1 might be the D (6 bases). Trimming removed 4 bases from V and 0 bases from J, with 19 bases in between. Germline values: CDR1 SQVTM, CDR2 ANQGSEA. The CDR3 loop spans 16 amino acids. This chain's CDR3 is CSVAGSDSSNSYEQYF. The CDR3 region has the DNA TGCAGCGTTGCAGGCTCGGACAGCTCAAACTCCTACGAGCAGTACTTC.

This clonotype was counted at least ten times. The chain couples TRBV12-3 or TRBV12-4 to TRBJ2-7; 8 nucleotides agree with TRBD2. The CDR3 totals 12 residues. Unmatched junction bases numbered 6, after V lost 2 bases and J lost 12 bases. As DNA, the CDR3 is TGTGCCAGCAGTTTAAGACTAGCGAGCCGGTACTTC. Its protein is CASSLRLASRYF.

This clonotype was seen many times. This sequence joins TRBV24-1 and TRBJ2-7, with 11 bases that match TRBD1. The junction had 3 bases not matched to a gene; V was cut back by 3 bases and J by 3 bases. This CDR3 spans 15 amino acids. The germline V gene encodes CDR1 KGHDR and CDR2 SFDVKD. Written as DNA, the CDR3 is TGTGCCACCAGTGATCCCGGGACAGGGGGCTACGAGCAGTACTTC. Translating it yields CATSDPGTGGYEQYF.

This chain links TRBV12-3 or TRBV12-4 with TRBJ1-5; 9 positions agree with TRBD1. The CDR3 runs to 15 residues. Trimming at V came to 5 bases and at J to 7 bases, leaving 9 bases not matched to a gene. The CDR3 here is CASSAGTGFGQPQHF. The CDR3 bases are TGTGCCAGCAGTGCCGGGACAGGGTTCGGGCAGCCCCAGCATTTT.

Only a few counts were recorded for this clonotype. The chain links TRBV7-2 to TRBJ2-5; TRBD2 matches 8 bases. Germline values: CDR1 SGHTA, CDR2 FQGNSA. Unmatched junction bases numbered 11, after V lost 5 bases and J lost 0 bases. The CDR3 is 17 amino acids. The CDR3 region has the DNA TGTGCCAGCAGCGAGGGACTAGTTCGGGGGAACCAAGAGACCCAGTACTTC. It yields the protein CASSEGLVRGNQETQYF.

The CDR3 DNA reads TGCAGTGCTAGTCGGGGTTCCTACGAGCAGTACTTC. The encoded protein is CSASRGSYEQYF. The chain couples TRBV20-1 to TRBJ2-7, with D maybe TRBD2 (5 bases). Germline V CDR1 and CDR2: DFQATT, SNEGSKA (reference sequence). The length of the CDR3 is 12 residues. Between the trimmed V and J ends, which lost 3 bases and 1 base, there was a span of 7 bases.

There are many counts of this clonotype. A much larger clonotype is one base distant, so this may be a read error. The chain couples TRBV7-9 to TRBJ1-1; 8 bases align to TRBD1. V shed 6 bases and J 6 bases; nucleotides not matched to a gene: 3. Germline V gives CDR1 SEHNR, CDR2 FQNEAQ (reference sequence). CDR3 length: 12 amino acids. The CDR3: CASSQGAPEAFF. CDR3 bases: TGTGCCAGCAGTCAGGGGGCCCCTGAAGCTTTCTTT.

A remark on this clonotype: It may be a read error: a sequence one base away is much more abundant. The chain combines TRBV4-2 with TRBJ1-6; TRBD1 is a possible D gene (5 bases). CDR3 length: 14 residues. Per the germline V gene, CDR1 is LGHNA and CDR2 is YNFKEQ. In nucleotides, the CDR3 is TGTGCCAGCAACCAAGAGACAGTTAATTCACCCCTCCACTTT. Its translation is CASNQETVNSPLHF.

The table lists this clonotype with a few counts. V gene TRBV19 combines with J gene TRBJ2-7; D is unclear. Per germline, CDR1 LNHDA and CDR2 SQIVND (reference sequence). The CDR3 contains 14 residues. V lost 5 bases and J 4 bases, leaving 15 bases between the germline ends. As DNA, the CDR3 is TGTGCCAGTAGTCACAGTAGCACCCCGTACGAGCAGTACTTC. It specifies CASSHSSTPYEQYF.